This T cell receptor beta chain came from a study of OX40 agonist ivuxolimab in advanced cancers. Study summary: At doses from 0.01 to 10 mg/kg, patients were given intravenous ivuxolimab every 2 weeks. Among those enrolled, mean age was 60 years (range about 23 to 80) and 75% to 90% were male.

CDR1 is SGHRS, CDR2 YFSETQ, per germline. The CDR3 spans 16 residues. V dropped 0 bases and J dropped 2 bases, with 14 bases sitting between them. Concerning this clone itself: Its antigen is unknown.

Collection of blood occurred at baseline, at cycle 4 day 1, and at cycle 7 day 1. Profiling relied on immunoSEQ multiplex PCR, and the TCRdb table lists in-frame clones only, not all of them. In the table there are under 50,000 clones, around nine tenths of which are singletons. Study results and caveats: By week 6 at 0.1 to 3.0 mg/kg, blood CD4+ and CD8+ T cells had expanded clonally.

The sequence derives from an adult with an advanced solid tumor such as melanoma, head and neck, liver or kidney cancer. The V and J genes are TRBV5-1 and TRBJ1-1; possible D gene TRBD1, 5 bases. The material sequenced was CD4+ or CD8+ T cells sorted from blood, taken in a trial of the OX40 agonist ivuxolimab. The CDR3: CASSLGSWGGNTEAFF. The CDR3 DNA reads as TGCGCCAGCAGCTTGGGATCGTGGGGGGGAAACACTGAAGCTTTCTTT.